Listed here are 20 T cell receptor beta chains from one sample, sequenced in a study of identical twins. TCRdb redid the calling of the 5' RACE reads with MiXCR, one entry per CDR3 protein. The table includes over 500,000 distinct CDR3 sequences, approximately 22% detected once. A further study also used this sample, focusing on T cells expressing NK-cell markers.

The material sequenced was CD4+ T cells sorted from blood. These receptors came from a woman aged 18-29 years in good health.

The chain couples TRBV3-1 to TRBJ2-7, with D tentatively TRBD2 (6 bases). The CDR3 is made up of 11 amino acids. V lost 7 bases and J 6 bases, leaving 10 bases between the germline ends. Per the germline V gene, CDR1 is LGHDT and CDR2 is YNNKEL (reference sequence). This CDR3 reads CASTYGGEQYF. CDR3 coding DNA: TGTGCCAGCACCTACGGGGGCGAGCAGTACTTC.

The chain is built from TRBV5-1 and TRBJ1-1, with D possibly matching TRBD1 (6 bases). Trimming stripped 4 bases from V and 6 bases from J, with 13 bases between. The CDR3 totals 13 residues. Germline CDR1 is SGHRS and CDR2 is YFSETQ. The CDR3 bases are TGCGCCAGCAGCCGGGACAATGTGGCTGAAGCTTTCTTT. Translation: CASSRDNVAEAFF.

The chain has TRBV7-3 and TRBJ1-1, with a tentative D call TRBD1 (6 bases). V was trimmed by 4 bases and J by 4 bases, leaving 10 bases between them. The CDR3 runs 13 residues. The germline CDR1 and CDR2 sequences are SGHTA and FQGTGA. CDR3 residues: CASSSTGVTEAFF. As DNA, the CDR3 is TGTGCCAGCAGCTCGACAGGTGTCACTGAAGCTTTCTTT.

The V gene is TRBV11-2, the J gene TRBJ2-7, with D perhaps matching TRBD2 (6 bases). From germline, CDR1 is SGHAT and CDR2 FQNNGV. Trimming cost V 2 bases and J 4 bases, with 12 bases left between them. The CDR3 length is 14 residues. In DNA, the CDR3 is TGTGCCAGCAGCTTACGGGTCGGGAGTTACGAGCAGTACTTC. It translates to CASSLRVGSYEQYF.

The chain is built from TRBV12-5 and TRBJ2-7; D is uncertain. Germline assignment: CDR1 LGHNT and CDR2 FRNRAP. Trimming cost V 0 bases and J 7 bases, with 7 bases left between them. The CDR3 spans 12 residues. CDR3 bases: TGTGCTAGTGGTTTGGTACGAGAAGAGCAGTACTTC. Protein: CASGLVREEQYF. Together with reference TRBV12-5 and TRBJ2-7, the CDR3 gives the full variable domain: DARVTQTPRHKVTEMGQEVTMRCQPILGHNTVFWYRQTMMQGLELLAYFRNRAPLDDSGMPKDRFSAEMPDATLATLKIQPSEPRDSAVYFCASGLVREEQYFGPGTRLTVT.

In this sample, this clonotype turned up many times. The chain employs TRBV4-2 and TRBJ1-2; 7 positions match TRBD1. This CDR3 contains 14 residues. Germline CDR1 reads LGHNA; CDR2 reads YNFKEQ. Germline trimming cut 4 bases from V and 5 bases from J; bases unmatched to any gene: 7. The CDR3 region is CASSRAGTEYGYTF. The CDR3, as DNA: TGTGCCAGCAGCCGCGCCGGGACAGAGTATGGCTACACCTTC.

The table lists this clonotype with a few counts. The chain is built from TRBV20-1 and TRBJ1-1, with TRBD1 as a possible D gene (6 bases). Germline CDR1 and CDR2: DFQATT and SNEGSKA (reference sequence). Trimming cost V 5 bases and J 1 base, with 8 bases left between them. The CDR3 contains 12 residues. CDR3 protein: CSALTGNTEAFF. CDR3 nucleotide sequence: TGCAGTGCTCTGACAGGGAACACTGAAGCTTTCTTT.

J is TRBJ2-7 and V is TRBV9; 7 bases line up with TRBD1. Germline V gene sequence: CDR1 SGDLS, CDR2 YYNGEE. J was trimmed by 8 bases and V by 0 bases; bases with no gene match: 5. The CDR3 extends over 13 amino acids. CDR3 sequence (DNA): TGTGCCAGCAGCGTAGATGAGGGGGCCAAGCAGTACTTC. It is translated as CASSVDEGAKQYF.

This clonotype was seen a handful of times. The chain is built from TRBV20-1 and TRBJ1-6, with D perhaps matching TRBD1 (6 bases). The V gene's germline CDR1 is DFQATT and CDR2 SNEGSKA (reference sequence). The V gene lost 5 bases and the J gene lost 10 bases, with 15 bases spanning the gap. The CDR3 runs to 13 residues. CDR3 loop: CSAGGLSNSPLHF. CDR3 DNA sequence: TGCAGTGCTGGGGGCCTCTCTAACTCACCCCTCCACTTT.

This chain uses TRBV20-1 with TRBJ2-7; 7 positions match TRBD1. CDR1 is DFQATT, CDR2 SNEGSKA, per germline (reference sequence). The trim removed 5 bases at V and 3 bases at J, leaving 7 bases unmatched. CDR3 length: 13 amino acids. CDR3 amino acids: CSARARGYYEQYF. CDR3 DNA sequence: TGCAGTGCTCGAGCCAGGGGGTACTACGAGCAGTACTTC.

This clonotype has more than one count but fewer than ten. CDR3 in amino acids: CSATHGAGEHYNEQFF. The DNA for the CDR3 is TGCAGTGCTACCCATGGGGCAGGGGAACACTACAATGAGCAGTTCTTC. The V call is TRBV20-1, the J call TRBJ2-1; D perhaps matches TRBD1 (6 bases). Per germline, CDR1 DFQATT and CDR2 SNEGSKA (reference sequence). The ends were cut back, 4 bases at V and 3 bases at J, with 19 bases in the middle. This CDR3 region has 16 residues.

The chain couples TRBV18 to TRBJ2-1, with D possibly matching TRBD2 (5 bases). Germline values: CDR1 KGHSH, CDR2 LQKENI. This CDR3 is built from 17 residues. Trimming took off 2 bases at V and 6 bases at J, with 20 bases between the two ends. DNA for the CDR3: TGTGCCAGCTCACCAAGACTCCGGAACTCCGCGGGCAATGAGCAGTTCTTC. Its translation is CASSPRLRNSAGNEQFF.

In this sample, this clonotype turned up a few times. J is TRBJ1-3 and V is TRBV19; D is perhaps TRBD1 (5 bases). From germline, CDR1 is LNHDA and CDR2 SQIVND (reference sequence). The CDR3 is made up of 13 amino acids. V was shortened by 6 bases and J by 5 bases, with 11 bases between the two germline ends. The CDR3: CASSWGERNTIYF. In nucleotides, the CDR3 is TGTGCCAGTAGCTGGGGGGAACGAAACACCATATATTTT.

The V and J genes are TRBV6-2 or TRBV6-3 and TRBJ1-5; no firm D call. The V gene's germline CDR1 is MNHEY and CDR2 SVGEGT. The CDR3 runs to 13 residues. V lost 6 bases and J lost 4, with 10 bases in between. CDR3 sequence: CASRNDGNQPQHF. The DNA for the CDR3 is TGTGCCAGCAGGAATGACGGGAATCAGCCCCAGCATTTT.

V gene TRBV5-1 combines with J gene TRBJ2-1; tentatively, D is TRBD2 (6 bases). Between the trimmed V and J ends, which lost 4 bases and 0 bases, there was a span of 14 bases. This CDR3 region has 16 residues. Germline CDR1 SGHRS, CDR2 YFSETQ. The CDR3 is CASSKSGLHSYNEQFF. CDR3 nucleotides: TGCGCCAGCAGCAAAAGCGGGCTTCACTCCTACAATGAGCAGTTCTTC.

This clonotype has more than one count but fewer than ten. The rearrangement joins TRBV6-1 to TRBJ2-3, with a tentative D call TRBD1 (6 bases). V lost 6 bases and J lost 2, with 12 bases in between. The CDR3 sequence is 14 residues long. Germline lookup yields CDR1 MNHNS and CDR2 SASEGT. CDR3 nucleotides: TGTGCCAGCAGGCAGGGGACATACACAGATACGCAGTATTTT. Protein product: CASRQGTYTDTQYF.

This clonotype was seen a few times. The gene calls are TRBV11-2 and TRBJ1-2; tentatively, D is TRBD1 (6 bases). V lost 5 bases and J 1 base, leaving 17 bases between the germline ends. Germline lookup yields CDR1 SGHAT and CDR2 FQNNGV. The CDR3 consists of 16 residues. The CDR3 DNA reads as TGTGCCAGCAGCCCAGTGCGACAGGAGGGTAACTATGGCTACACCTTC. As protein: CASSPVRQEGNYGYTF.

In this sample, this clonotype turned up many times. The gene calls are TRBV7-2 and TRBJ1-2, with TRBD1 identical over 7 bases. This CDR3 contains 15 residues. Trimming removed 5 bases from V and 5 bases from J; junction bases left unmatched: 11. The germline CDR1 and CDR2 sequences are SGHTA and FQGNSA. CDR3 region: CASSPGDSRLYGYTF. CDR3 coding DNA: TGTGCCAGCAGCCCCGGGGACAGCAGGTTATATGGCTACACCTTC.

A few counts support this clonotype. The chain's CDR3 is CASSATYVSEYPNEQYF. The CDR3 DNA is TGCGCCAGCAGCGCTACTTACGTTTCGGAGTACCCCAACGAGCAGTACTTC. V usage is TRBV5-1 and J usage is TRBJ2-7; no reliable D call. Germline V gene data show CDR1 as SGHRS and CDR2 as YFSETQ. There are 17 residues in the CDR3. V was cut by 4 bases and J by 5 bases, with 25 bases left in between.

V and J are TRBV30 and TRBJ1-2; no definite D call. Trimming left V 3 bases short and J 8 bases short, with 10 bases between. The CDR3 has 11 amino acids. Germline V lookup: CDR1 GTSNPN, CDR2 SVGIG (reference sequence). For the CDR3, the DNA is TGTGCCTGGAGGCAAGGCTGGGGCTACACCTTC. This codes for CAWRQGWGYTF.